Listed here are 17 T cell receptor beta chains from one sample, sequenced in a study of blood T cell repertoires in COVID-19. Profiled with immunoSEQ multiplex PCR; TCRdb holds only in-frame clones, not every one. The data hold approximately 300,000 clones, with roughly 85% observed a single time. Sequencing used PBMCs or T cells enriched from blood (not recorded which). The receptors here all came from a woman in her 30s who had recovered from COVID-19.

Here the CDR3 reads CASSFPRGREPYGYTF. In DNA form, the CDR3 reads TGTGCCAGCAGCTTCCCAAGGGGGAGAGAACCCTATGGCTACACCTTC. The genes are TRBV7-9 and TRBJ1-2, with D maybe TRBD1 (6 bases). CDR3 length equals 16 residues. CDR1 and CDR2 (germline): SEHNR, FQNEAQ (reference sequence). The germline V and J ends were trimmed by 3 bases and 4 bases, with 18 bases remaining between them.

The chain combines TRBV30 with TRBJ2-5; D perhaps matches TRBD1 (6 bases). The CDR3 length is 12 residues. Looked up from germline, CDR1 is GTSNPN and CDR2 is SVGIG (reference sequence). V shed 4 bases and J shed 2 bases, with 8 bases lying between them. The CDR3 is CAWTQGQETQYF. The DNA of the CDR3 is TGTGCCTGGACTCAGGGGCAAGAGACCCAGTACTTC.

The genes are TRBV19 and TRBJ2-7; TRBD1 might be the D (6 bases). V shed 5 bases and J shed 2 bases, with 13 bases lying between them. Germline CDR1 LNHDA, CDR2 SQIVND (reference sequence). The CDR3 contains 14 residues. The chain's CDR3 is CASSPKRGTYEQYF. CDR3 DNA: TGTGCCAGTAGTCCGAAGAGGGGGACCTACGAGCAGTACTTC.

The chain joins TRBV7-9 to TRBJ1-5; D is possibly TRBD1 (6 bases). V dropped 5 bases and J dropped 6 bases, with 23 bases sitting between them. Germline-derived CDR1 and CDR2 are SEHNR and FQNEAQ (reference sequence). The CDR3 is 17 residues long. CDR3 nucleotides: TGTGCCAGCAGCAACTCTGTGTTGGGGGCGGGAGGTCAGCCCCAGCATTTT. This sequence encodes CASSNSVLGAGGQPQHF.

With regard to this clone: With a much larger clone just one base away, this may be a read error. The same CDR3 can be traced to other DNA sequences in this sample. The CDR3 spells CASSPGTGEGYTF. The CDR3 DNA reads as TGCGCCAGCAGCCCAGGGACAGGGGAAGGCTACACCTTC. This rearrangement joins TRBV5-1 to TRBJ1-2, with 10 bases that match TRBD1. V shed 4 bases, J shed 8 bases, and the junction held 5 bases outside the gene matches. The CDR3 extends over 13 amino acids. Germline V gene sequence: CDR1 SGHRS, CDR2 YFSETQ.

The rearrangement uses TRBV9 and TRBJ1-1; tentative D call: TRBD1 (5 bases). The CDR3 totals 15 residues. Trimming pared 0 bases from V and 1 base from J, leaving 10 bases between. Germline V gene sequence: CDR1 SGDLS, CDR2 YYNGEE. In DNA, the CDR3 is TGTGCCAGCAGCGTAGGTCAGGGTGGGAACACTGAAGCTTTCTTT. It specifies CASSVGQGGNTEAFF.

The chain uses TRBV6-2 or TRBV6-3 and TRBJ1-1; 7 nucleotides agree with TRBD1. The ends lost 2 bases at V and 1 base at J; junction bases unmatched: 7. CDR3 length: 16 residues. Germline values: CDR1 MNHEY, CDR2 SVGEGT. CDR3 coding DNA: TGTGCCAGCAGTTACAGGGCGGCAGGGGGGAACACTGAAGCTTTCTTT. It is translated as CASSYRAAGGNTEAFF.

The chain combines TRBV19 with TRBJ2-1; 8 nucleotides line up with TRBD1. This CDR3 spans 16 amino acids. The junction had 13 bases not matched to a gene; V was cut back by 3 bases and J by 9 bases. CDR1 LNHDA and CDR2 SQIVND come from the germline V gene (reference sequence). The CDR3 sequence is CASSIRGTGNEGEQFF. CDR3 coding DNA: TGTGCCAGTAGTATTCGGGGGACAGGCAACGAGGGTGAGCAGTTCTTC.

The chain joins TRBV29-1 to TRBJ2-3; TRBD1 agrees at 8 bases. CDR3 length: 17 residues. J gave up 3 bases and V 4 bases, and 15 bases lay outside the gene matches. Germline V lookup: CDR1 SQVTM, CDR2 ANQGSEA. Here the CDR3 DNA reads TGCAGCGTTGTACTTGGACGACAGGGGTTACGGACAGATACGCAGTATTTT. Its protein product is CSVVLGRQGLRTDTQYF.

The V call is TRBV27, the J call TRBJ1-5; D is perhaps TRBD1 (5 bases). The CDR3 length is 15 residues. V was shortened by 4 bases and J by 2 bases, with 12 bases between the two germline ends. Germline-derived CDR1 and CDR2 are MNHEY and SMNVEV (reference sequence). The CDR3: CASSSLGGGNQPQHF. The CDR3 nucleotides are TGTGCCAGCAGTTCCTTGGGGGGAGGCAATCAGCCCCAGCATTTT.

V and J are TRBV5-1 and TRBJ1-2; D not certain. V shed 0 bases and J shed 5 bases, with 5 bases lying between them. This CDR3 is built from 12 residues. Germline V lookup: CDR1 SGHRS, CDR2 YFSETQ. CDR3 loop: CASSLGGYGYTF. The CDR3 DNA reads TGCGCCAGCAGCTTGGGAGGGTATGGCTACACCTTC.

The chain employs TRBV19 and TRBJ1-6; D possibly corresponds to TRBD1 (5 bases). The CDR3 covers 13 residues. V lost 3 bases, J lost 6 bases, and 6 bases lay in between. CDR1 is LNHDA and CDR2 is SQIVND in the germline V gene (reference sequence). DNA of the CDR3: TGTGCCAGTAGTATGGGACTTAATTCACCCCTCCACTTT. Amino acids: CASSMGLNSPLHF.

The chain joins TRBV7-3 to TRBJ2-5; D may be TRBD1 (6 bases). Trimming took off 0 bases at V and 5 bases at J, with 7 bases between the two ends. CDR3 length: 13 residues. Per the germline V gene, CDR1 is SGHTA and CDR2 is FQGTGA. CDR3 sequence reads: CASSLTRGETQYF. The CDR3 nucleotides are TGTGCCAGCAGCTTAACTAGGGGGGAGACCCAGTACTTC.

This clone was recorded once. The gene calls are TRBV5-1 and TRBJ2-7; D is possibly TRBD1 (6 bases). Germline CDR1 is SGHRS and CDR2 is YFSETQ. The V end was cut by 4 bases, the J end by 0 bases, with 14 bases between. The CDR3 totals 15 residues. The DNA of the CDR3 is TGCGCCAGCAGCACCGGGACACTTAGCTCCTACGAGCAGTACTTC. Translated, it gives CASSTGTLSSYEQYF.

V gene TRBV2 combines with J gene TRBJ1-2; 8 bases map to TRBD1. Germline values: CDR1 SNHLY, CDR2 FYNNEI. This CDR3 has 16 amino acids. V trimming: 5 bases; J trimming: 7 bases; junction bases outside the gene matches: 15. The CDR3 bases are TGTGCCAGCAGTTCCATCTCGGCAGGGGGCATCAGTGGCTACACCTTC. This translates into CASSSISAGGISGYTF.

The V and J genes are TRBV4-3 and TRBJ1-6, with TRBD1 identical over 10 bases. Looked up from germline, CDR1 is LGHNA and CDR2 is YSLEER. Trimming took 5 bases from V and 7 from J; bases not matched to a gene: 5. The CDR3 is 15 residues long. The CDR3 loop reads CASSSTDRGNSPLHF. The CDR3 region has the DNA TGCGCCAGCAGCTCGACGGACAGGGGGAATTCACCCCTCCACTTT.

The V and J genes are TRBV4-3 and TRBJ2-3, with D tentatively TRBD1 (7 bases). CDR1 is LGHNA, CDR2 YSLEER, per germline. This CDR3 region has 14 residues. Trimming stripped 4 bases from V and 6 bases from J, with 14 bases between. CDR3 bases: TGCGCCAGCAGCCTAGAACAGGGGACTGATACGCAGTATTTT. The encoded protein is CASSLEQGTDTQYF.